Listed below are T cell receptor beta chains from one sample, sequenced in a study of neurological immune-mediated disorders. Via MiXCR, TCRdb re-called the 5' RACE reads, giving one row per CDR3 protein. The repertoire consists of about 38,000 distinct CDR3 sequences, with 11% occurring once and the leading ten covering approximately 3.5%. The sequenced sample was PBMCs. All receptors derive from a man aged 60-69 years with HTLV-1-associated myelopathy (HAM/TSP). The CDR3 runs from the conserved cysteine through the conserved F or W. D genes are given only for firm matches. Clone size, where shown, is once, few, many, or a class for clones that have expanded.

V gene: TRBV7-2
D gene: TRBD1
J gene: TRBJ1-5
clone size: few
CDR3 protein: CASSQIYGTGNNKPQNF
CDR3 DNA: TGTGCCAGCAGCCAAATCTATGGGACAGGAAACAATAAGCCCCAGAATTTT

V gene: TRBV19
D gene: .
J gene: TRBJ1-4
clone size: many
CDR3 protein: CASRLAMSKKLFF
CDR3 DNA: TGTGCCAGTAGATTGGCCATGAGTAAAAAACTGTTTTTT

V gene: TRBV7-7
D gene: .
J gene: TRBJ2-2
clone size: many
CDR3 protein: CASSFERAFGTGELFF
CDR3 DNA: TGTGCCAGCAGTTTTGAGAGGGCTTTCGGAACCGGGGAGCTGTTTTTT

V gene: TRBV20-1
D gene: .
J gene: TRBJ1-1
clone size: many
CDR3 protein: CSAKYLMETEAFF
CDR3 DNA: TGCAGTGCTAAATACCTCATGGAAACTGAAGCTTTCTTT

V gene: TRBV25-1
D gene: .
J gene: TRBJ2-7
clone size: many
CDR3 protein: CASSDRGLRTYEQYF
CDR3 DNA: TGTGCCAGCAGTGACAGGGGACTAAGAACCTACGAGCAGTACTTC

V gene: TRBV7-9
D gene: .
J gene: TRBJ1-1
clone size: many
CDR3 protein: CASRPGEWDTEAFF
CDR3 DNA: TGTGCCAGCAGGCCAGGGGAGTGGGACACTGAAGCTTTCTTT

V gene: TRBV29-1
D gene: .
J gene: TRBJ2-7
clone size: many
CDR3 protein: CSVGQTSSYEQYF
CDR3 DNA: TGCAGCGTCGGACAGACCTCTTCCTACGAGCAGTACTTC

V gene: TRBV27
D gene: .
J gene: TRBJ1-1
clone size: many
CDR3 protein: CASSLVRGGTEAFF
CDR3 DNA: TGTGCCAGCAGTTTAGTTCGGGGAGGCACTGAAGCTTTCTTT

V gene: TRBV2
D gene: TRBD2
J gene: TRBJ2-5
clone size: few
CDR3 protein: CASSVAGVGETQYF
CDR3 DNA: TGTGCCAGCAGTGTGGCGGGAGTCGGGGAGACCCAGTACTTC

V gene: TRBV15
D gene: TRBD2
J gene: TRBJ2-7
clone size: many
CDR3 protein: CATSSGLAGAYEQYF
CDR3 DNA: TGTGCCACCAGCTCTGGACTAGCGGGAGCCTACGAGCAGTACTTC

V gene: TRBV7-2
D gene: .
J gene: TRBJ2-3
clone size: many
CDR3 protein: CASSLGIAASDTQYF
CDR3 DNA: TGTGCCAGCAGCTTGGGGATAGCGGCCTCAGATACGCAGTATTTT

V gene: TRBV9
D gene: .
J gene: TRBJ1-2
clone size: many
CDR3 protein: CASSVDGSLYGYTF
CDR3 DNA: TGTGCCAGCAGCGTAGACGGCAGCCTATATGGCTACACCTTC

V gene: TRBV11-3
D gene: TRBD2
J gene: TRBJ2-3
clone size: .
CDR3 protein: CASSLDPGTSGGPSTDTQYF
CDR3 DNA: TGTGCCAGCAGCTTAGATCCCGGGACTAGCGGGGGACCTAGCACAGATACGCAGTATTTT

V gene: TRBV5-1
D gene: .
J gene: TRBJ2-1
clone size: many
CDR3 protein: CASSSGGVYNEQFF
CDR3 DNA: TGCGCCAGCAGCTCGGGCGGGGTCTACAATGAGCAGTTCTTC

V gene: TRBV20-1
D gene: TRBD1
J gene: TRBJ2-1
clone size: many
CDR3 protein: CSASQQGLRNEQFF
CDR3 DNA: TGCAGTGCTAGCCAACAGGGGTTACGGAATGAGCAGTTCTTC

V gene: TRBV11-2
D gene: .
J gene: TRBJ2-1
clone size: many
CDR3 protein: CASSPTALGGNEQFF
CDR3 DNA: TGTGCCAGCAGTCCTACAGCCCTCGGCGGCAATGAGCAGTTCTTC

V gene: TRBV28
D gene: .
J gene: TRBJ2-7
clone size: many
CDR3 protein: CASRNGRSYEQYF
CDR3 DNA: TGTGCCAGCCGTAACGGACGTTCCTACGAGCAGTACTTC

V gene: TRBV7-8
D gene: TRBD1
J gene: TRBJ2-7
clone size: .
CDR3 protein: CASSHAGQGYEQYF
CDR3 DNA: TGTGCCAGCAGCCATGCAGGACAGGGCTACGAGCAGTACTTC

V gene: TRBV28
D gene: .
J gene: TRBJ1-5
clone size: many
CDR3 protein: CASSPGLNQPQHF
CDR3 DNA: TGTGCCAGCAGTCCCGGGCTAAATCAGCCCCAGCATTTT

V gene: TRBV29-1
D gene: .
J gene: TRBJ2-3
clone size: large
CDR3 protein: CSVDDREATDTQYF
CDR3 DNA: TGCAGCGTTGATGACAGGGAGGCGACAGATACGCAGTATTTT

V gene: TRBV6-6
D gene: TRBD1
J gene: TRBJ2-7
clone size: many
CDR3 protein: CASSTDRVLYEQYF
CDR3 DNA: TGTGCCAGCAGTACTGACAGGGTATTATACGAGCAGTACTTC

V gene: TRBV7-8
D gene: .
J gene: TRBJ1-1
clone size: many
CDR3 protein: CASSLRDGGGAFF
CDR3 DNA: TGTGCCAGCAGCTTAAGGGACGGCGGCGGAGCTTTCTTT

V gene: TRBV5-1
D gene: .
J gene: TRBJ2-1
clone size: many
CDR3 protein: CASSSVGGSYNEQFF
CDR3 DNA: TGCGCCAGCAGCTCGGTTGGGGGCTCCTACAATGAGCAGTTCTTC

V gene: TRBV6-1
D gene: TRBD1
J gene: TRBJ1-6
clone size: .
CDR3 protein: CASTWTGQGFSPLHF
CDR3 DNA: TGTGCCAGCACCTGGACAGGGCAGGGGTTTTCACCCCTCCACTTT

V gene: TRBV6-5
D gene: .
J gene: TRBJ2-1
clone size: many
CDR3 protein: CASSSGTYNEQFF
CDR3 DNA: TGTGCCAGCAGCTCCGGGACATACAATGAGCAGTTCTTC

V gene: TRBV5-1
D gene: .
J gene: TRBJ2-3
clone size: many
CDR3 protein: CASSLAGTGSTDTQYF
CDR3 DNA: TGCGCCAGCAGCTTGGCCGGGACGGGCAGCACAGATACGCAGTATTTT

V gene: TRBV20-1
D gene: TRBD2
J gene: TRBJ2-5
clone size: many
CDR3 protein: CSAISSGGKETQYF
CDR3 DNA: TGCAGTGCCATTTCTAGCGGGGGAAAAGAGACCCAGTACTTC

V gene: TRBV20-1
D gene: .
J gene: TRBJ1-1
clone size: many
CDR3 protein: CSAFRGPGTEAFF
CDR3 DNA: TGCAGTGCTTTCAGGGGTCCCGGCACTGAAGCTTTCTTT

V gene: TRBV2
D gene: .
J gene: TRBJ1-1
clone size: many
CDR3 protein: CASSTKWTANTEAFF
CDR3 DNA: TGTGCCAGCAGTACCAAGTGGACAGCTAACACTGAAGCTTTCTTT

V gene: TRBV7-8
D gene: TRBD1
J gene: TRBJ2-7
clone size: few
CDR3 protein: CASSSQGANYEQYF
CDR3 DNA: TGTGCCAGCAGCTCGCAGGGGGCCAACTACGAGCAGTACTTC

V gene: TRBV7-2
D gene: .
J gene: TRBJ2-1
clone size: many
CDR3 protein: CASSRFPRALSVEQFF
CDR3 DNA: TGTGCCAGCAGCCGTTTCCCCAGGGCCCTTTCGGTGGAGCAGTTCTTC

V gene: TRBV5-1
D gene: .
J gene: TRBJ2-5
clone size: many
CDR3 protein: CASSRSGGQYQETQYF
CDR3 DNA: TGCGCCAGCAGCCGTTCGGGCGGGCAGTACCAAGAGACCCAGTACTTC

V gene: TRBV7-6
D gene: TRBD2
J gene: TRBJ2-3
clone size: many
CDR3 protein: CASSWGGGTQYF
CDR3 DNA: TGTGCCAGCAGCTGGGGGGGGGGTACGCAGTATTTT

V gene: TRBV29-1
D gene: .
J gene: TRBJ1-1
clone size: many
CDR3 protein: CSGRGVGTEAFF
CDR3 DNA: TGCAGCGGACGCGGGGTTGGGACTGAAGCTTTCTTT

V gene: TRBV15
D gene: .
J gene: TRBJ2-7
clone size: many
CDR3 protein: CATSRDETDRPLYF
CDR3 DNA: TGTGCCACCAGCAGAGATGAAACGGACCGGCCATTATACTTC

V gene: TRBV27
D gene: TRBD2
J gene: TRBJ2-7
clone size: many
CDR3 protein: CASSRRRPAGAYEQYF
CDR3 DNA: TGTGCCAGCAGTCGTCGCCGTCCAGCGGGAGCTTACGAGCAGTACTTC

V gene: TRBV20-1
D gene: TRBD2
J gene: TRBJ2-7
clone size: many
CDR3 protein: CSARAPSGLYEQYF
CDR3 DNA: TGCAGTGCTAGAGCCCCTAGCGGGCTTTACGAGCAGTACTTC

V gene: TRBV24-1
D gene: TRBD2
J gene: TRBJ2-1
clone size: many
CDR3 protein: CATSDWTSGATHEQFF
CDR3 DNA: TGTGCCACCAGTGACTGGACTAGCGGGGCAACCCATGAGCAGTTCTTC

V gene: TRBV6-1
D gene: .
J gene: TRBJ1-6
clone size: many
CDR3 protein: CASSEVTGNGSPLHF
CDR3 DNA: TGTGCCAGCAGTGAAGTAACGGGAAATGGATCACCCCTCCACTTT

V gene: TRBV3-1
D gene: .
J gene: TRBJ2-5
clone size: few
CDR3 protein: CASSQVGGGGETQYF
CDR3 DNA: TGTGCCAGCAGCCAAGTTGGAGGGGGCGGAGAGACCCAGTACTTC

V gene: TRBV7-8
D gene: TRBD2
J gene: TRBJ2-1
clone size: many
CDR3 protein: CASRPTSGSINEQFF
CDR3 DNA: TGTGCCAGCAGGCCAACTAGCGGGAGTATCAATGAGCAGTTCTTC

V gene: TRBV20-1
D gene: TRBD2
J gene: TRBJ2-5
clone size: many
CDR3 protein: CSARDTSGQETQYF
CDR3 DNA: TGCAGTGCTAGAGATACTAGCGGCCAAGAGACCCAGTACTTC

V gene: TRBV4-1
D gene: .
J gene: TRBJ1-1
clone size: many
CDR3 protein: CASRIQGHDYTEAFF
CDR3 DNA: TGCGCCAGCAGGATACAGGGACATGATTACACTGAAGCTTTCTTT

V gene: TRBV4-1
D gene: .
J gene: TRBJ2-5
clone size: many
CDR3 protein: CASSQDQSGYQETQYF
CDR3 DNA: TGCGCCAGCAGCCAAGATCAGTCGGGGTACCAGGAGACCCAGTACTTC

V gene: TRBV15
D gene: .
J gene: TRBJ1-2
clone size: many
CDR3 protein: CATSRDLGQEYGYTF
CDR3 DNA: TGTGCCACCAGCAGAGATCTGGGCCAGGAGTATGGCTACACCTTC

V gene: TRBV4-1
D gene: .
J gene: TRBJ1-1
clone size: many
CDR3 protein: CASAGVGNTEAFF
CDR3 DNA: TGCGCCAGCGCCGGAGTTGGGAACACTGAAGCTTTCTTT

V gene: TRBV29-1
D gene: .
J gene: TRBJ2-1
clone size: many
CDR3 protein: CSVDSPGYNEQFF
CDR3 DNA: TGCAGCGTGGACAGCCCCGGGTACAATGAGCAGTTCTTC

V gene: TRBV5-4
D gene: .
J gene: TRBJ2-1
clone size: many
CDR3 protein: CASSLSGLASGEQFF
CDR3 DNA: TGTGCCAGCAGCCTTTCAGGACTGGCCTCGGGGGAGCAGTTCTTC

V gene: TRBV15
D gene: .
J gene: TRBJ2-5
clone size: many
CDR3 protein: CATSRDRGSQETQYF
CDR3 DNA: TGTGCCACCAGCAGAGATAGAGGGTCCCAAGAGACCCAGTACTTC

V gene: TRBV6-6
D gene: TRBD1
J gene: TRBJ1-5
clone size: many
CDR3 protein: CASSYSKSNRGRSGQPQHF
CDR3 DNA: TGTGCCAGCAGTTACTCGAAATCAAACAGGGGGCGGTCGGGTCAGCCCCAGCATTTT

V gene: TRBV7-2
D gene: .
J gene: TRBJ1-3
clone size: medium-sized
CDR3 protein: CASSLRRADTIYF
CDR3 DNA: TGTGCCAGCAGCTTACGCAGGGCGGACACCATATATTTT

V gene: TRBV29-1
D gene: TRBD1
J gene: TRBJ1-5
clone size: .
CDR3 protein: CSVPTGTGDQPQHF
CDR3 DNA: TGCAGCGTCCCCACCGGCACAGGGGATCAGCCCCAGCATTTT

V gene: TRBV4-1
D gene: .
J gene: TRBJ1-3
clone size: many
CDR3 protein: CASSQGSVSGNTIYF
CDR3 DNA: TGCGCCAGCAGCCAAGGGTCGGTCTCTGGAAACACCATATATTTT

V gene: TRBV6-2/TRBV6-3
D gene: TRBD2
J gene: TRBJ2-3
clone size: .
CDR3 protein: CASSTGTSGNRNTQYF
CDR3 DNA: TGTGCCAGCAGTACCGGGACTAGCGGGAACAGGAATACGCAGTATTTT

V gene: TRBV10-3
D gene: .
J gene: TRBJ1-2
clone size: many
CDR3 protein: CAISESGETSNYGYTF
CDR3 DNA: TGTGCCATCAGTGAAAGCGGCGAGACAAGCAACTATGGCTACACCTTC